Below are 13 T cell receptor beta chains sequenced from a single sample in a study of blood T cell repertoires in COVID-19. The protocol was immunoSEQ multiplex PCR, while the TCRdb copy is restricted to in-frame clones and leaves out a portion. The data hold about 82,000 clones, with approximately 80% observed a single time. The specimen sequenced was peripheral blood. The receptors were gathered from a man older than 75 with active or convalescent COVID-19.

J is TRBJ1-3 and V is TRBV5-1; 8 bases are a match to TRBD1. This CDR3 is 19 amino acids long. V was clipped by 5 bases and J by 0 bases; unmatched bases: 16. Germline lookup yields CDR1 SGHRS and CDR2 YFSETQ. CDR3 protein: CASRPGTGGRTFSGNTIYF. The CDR3 DNA follows: TGCGCCAGCAGACCCGGGACAGGAGGGCGCACATTCTCTGGAAACACCATATATTTT.

The chain recombines TRBV14 with TRBJ2-1; TRBD2 agrees at 10 bases. CDR1 is SGHDN and CDR2 is FVKESK in the germline V gene. V gave up 1 base and J gave up 7 bases; unmatched junction bases: 4. There are 15 residues in the CDR3. Written as DNA, the CDR3 is TGTGCCAGCAGCCAAGGTGTTAGCGGGAGGAATGAGCAGTTCTTC. Its protein product is CASSQGVSGRNEQFF.

The chain couples TRBV11-2 to TRBJ2-6, with TRBD1 as a possible D gene (6 bases). This CDR3 is 15 amino acids long. Germline assignment: CDR1 SGHAT and CDR2 FQNNGV. With 5 bases removed from V and 16 bases from J, the gap between germline ends came to 24 bases. Here the CDR3 reads CASSLRPGTLEELTF. The CDR3 DNA is TGTGCCAGCAGCCTACGACCCGGGACACTTGAGGAGCTGACTTTC.

The rearrangement links TRBV7-9 to TRBJ1-2; D is unclear. This CDR3 has 12 residues. Trimming stripped 6 bases from V and 8 bases from J, with 13 bases between. Germline-derived CDR1 and CDR2 are SEHNR and FQNEAQ (reference sequence). Here the CDR3 reads CASREGPGGYTF. Here the CDR3 DNA reads TGTGCCAGCAGGGAGGGCCCGGGAGGCTACACCTTC. Using reference TRBV7-9 and TRBJ1-2 for the parts outside the CDR3, the full variable domain is DTGVSQNPRHKITKRGQNVTFRCDPISEHNRLYWYRQTLGQGPEFLTYFQNEAQLEKSRLLSDRFSAERPKGSFSTLEIQRTEQGDSAMYLCASREGPGGYTFGSGTRLTVV.

V is TRBV19 and J is TRBJ1-1; D is undetermined. This CDR3 has 13 residues. CDR1 and CDR2 (germline): LNHDA, SQIVND (reference sequence). V was cut by 7 bases and J by 2 bases, with 11 bases left in between. CDR3 nucleotide sequence: TGTGCCAGTATTCGGTCAATAAACACTGAAGCTTTCTTT. It translates to CASIRSINTEAFF.

A few counts support this clone. J is TRBJ1-2 and V is TRBV24-1; D is possibly TRBD1 (6 bases). Per the germline V gene, CDR1 is KGHDR and CDR2 is SFDVKD. V lost 4 bases and J lost 4, with 12 bases in between. This CDR3 comprises 14 residues. CDR3 sequence (DNA): TGTGCCACCAGTGACCACAGGGATAGCTATGGCTACACCTTC. It codes for CATSDHRDSYGYTF.

This chain connects TRBV7-8 to TRBJ2-3; 7 bases align to TRBD1. The CDR3 loop spans 14 amino acids. From germline, CDR1 is SGHVS and CDR2 FQNEAQ. The V segment lost 4 bases and the J segment 3 bases; nucleotides outside the gene matches: 4. CDR3 sequence (DNA): TGTGCCAGCAGCTCCGGCAGGGGGACAGATACGCAGTATTTT. Translation: CASSSGRGTDTQYF.

The V call is TRBV7-2, the J call TRBJ2-5; TRBD1 matches 9 bases. With 5 bases clipped from V and 6 bases from J, the junction kept 13 bases outside the gene matches. This CDR3 is built from 16 residues. Germline values: CDR1 SGHTA, CDR2 FQGNSA. In DNA, the CDR3 is TGTGCCAGCAGCCCCGCCCCGGGGGGACAGGGAAAGACCCAGTACTTC. Protein product: CASSPAPGGQGKTQYF.

CDR3 sequence reads: CASSFRVSGHTGELFF. CDR3 DNA: TGTGCCAGCAGTTTTAGGGTTAGCGGCCACACCGGGGAGCTGTTTTTT. The chain is built from TRBV28 and TRBJ2-2; a possible D gene is TRBD2 (6 bases). The V end lost 3 bases, the J end lost 3 bases, and 14 bases lay between the germline ends. In germline, CDR1 is MDHEN, CDR2 SYDVKM. CDR3 length equals 16 residues. Looking up the rest from reference TRBV28 and TRBJ2-2 gives the full variable domain: DVKVTQSSRYLVKRTGEKVFLECVQDMDHENMFWYRQDPGLGLRLIYFSYDVKMKEKGDIPEGYSVSREKKERFSLILESASTNQTSMYLCASSFRVSGHTGELFFGEGSRLTVL.

The chain uses TRBV5-1 and TRBJ2-2; D is possibly TRBD1 (7 bases). CDR1 is SGHRS, CDR2 YFSETQ, per germline. The V end was cut by 6 bases, the J end by 1 base, with 16 bases between. The CDR3 is made up of 16 amino acids. CDR3 protein: CASNPAGQMNTGELFF. The CDR3 DNA reads TGCGCCAGCAACCCGGCGGGACAGATGAACACCGGGGAGCTGTTTTTT.

The J gene is TRBJ1-5, the V gene TRBV4-2; 7 nucleotides match TRBD1. Germline loops: CDR1 LGHNA, CDR2 YNFKEQ. V was pared by 3 bases and J by 6 bases, with 5 bases of the junction left unmatched. CDR3 length: 14 residues. The chain's CDR3 is CASSQTGWGQPQHF. The DNA for the CDR3 is TGTGCCAGCAGCCAGACAGGGTGGGGTCAGCCCCAGCATTTT.

The chain recombines TRBV11-3 with TRBJ2-3, with 7 bases matching TRBD2. V was clipped by 5 bases and J by 5 bases; unmatched bases: 7. This CDR3 is built from 14 residues. In germline, CDR1 is SGHNT, CDR2 YENEEA. The CDR3: CASSLGLVGDTQYF. CDR3 in DNA: TGTGCCAGCAGCCTAGGACTAGTCGGAGATACGCAGTATTTT.

The J gene is TRBJ2-1, the V gene TRBV7-9, with a tentative D call TRBD1 (6 bases). V was shortened by 2 bases and J by 0 bases, with 8 bases between the two germline ends. The germline gives CDR1 SEHNR, CDR2 FQNEAQ (reference sequence). The CDR3 is 15 amino acids. The CDR3 loop is CASSLRGSSYNEQFF. In DNA, the CDR3 is TGTGCCAGCAGCTTAAGGGGGAGCTCCTACAATGAGCAGTTCTTC.